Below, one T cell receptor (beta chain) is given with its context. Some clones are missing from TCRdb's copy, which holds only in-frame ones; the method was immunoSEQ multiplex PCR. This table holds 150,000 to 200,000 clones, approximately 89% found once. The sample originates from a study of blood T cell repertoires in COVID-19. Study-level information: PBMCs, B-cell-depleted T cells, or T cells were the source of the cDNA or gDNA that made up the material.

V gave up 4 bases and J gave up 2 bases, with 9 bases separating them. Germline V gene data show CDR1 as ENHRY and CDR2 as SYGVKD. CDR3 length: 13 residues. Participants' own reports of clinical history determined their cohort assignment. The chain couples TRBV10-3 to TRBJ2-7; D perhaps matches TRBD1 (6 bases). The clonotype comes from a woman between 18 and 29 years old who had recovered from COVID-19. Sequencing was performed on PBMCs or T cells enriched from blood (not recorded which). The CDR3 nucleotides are TGTGCCATCAGTGCGGCAGGGGCCTACGAGCAGTACTTC. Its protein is CAISAAGAYEQYF.